This T cell receptor beta chain emerged from a study of PD-1 blockade in classical Hodgkin lymphoma (dated by TCRdb to the early 2020s). Notes on the research overall: Nivolumab dosing was 3 mg/kg intravenously every 2 weeks, continuing until either disease progression or unacceptable toxicity. To define a peripheral blood immune signature of response to PD-1 blockade in classical Hodgkin lymphoma, the study combined TCR beta sequencing with CyTOF.

As regards this clone: The target of this receptor is not known. One base away there is no much larger clone; base qualities are not given.

The time point label, as the study defines it: cycle 4 day 1 (C4D1), after 6 weeks of nivolumab. Relapse after autologous stem cell transplantation had occurred in all trial patients, and cohorts A, B and C were distinguished by prior brentuximab vedotin exposure. The trial cohort included 50 to 70 patients with relapsed/refractory classical Hodgkin lymphoma, and each patient had a best overall response of complete response, partial response or progressive disease. Trial patients were treated with single-agent nivolumab in the multi-cohort phase II CheckMate 205 trial. An independent review committee assessed best overall response using the 2007 International Working Group response criteria. Trial PBMCs were obtained immediately prior to nivolumab initiation (C1D1) and on therapy at cycle 2 day 1 and cycle 4 day 1. Peripheral blood was collected in 8 mL Vacutainer Cell Preparation Tubes, from which PBMCs were isolated by centrifugation and then cryopreserved.

Genomic DNA was isolated using the Qiagen DNeasy kit from unsorted PBMCs as well as from negatively selected CD4+ and CD8+ fractions. Using primers that anneal to V and J segments, immunoSEQ multiplex PCR amplified the TCR beta CDR3 regions. A synthetic immune receptor repertoire was used to minimize amplification bias, and any residual bias was removed computationally once sequencing was done. As for the authors' bioinformatics: Custom Python scripts were used to quantify repertoire diversity as the Shannon entropy index. Unsorted, CD4+ and CD8+ repertoires were examined separately, except in combined analyses, for which CD4+ and CD8+ sequences were merged in silico. A clone was considered expanded if an increase in frequency of at least 2-fold after treatment relative to C1D1 was found, and a pseudocount of 0.5 was applied to clones undetected at baseline. Clones with 0 or 1 copy at C1D1 were classified as singleton clones, and clones with 2 or more copies were classified as non-singleton clones. Clones expanded in unsorted samples were annotated as CD4+, CD8+ or unknown by matching protein sequences in sorted samples from the same patient. Wilcoxon tests were applied to paired samples to test diversity changes from C1D1 to C4D1. The source is immuneACCESS, and TCRdb retained only in-frame sequences with V and J called. Part of the clones is not carried over; for the studies checked, unresolved V genes explain less than half of this, and the remainder is unexplained. From that table come the V and J calls and clone size; the DNA was used to work out D and trimming. The sample table shows around 93,000 clones, and around 80% are seen once. Jointly, the top ten make up 9.4% of the sample.

General findings and caveats noted by the study authors: CD4+ but not CD8+ TCR diversity rose significantly by C4D1 (p=0.0027 vs p=0.16), most apparent in complete responders (p=0.02). Baseline TCR diversity was reported as lower in newly diagnosed patients than in healthy donors, and lower still in relapsed/refractory patients. The study covered only a single clinical trial cohort, and the causes of the repertoire differences, possibly disease activity or prior therapy, were still not defined. Lower diversity was observed in patients in whom nivolumab was started less than 1 year after ASCT, and these patients were excluded from later analyses so that confounding by immune reconstitution would be avoided. Trial patients achieving complete response had baseline diversity similar to newly diagnosed patients, whereas partial responders and progressors had significantly lower diversity.

Specimen: peripheral blood mononuclear cells (PBMCs), collected before the fourth cycle of nivolumab. This sequence was found in a human donor with classical Hodgkin lymphoma.

The CDR3 reads as follows: CASSLTPGETQYF. The DNA reads TGTGCCAGCAGCTTGACCCCAGGGGAGACCCAGTACTTC. The rearranged chain carries TRBV11-2 and TRBJ2-5; the best D guess is TRBD1, with 5 bases matching. The CDR3 spans 13 residues, from the cysteine through the phenylalanine. Of all the DNA, just the CDR3 is kept, 39 bases in frame from base 1. Trimming at the junction amounts to 3 bases on V and 5 bases on J, and the germline ends lie 10 bases apart. The germline V gene sets CDR1 to SGHAT and CDR2 to FQNNGV.